One and the same sample provided the 32 T cell receptor beta chains below, sequenced in a study of shared clonotypes between healthy human individuals. Positively selected for CCR7, the CD45RO-negative cells used as naive CD8 cells excluded terminally differentiated effector memory CD45RA+ cells. Profiling relied on immunoSEQ multiplex PCR, and the TCRdb table lists in-frame clones only, not all of them. Among hundreds of thousands of clones, about 96% were seen once, and the ten largest hold roughly 0.1%. Sequenced input: naive CD8+ T cells sorted from blood. The receptors stem from a woman aged 25 to 39 in good health.

The chain joins TRBV6-5 to TRBJ2-5; 9 nucleotides line up with TRBD1. V was pared by 6 bases and J by 5 bases, with 7 bases of the junction left unmatched. CDR1 is MNHEY and CDR2 is SVGAGI in the germline V gene. The length of the CDR3 is 14 residues. CDR3 DNA: TGTGCCAGCAGGAGGACAGGGGTGGGGGAGACCCAGTACTTC. Its protein is CASRRTGVGETQYF.

About this clone itself: Other DNA sequences within the sample encode an identical CDR3. J is TRBJ2-7 and V is TRBV20-1; D is unresolved. Germline lookup yields CDR1 DFQATT and CDR2 SNEGSKA (reference sequence). This CDR3 comprises 11 residues. The ends were cut back, 0 bases at V and 2 bases at J, with 2 bases in the middle. CDR3 sequence reads: CSARDPYEQYF. The CDR3 region has the DNA TGCAGTGCTAGAGATCCCTACGAGCAGTACTTC.

This rearrangement joins TRBV5-1 to TRBJ2-3; 12 bases are shared with TRBD2. Germline CDR1 is SGHRS and CDR2 is YFSETQ. V lost 5 bases to trimming and J lost 3 bases; unmatched junction nucleotides: 13. CDR3 length: 18 residues. CDR3 sequence (DNA): TGCGCCAGCAGTCTTATTAGGACTAGCGGGGAGAATACAGATACGCAGTATTTT. It translates to CASSLIRTSGENTDTQYF.

The genes are TRBV6-5 and TRBJ2-5, with 8 bases aligning to TRBD1. The trim removed 4 bases at V and 11 bases at J, leaving 9 bases unmatched. Germline-derived CDR1 and CDR2 are MNHEY and SVGAGI. This CDR3 has 13 amino acids. For the CDR3, the DNA is TGTGCCAGCAGTTTATCAGGGGGCGGGGAGCAGTACTTC. It specifies CASSLSGGGEQYF.

The rearrangement joins TRBV2 to TRBJ1-1; D not certain. Between the trimmed V and J ends, which lost 1 base and 7 bases, there was a span of 1 base. Germline loops: CDR1 SNHLY, CDR2 FYNNEI. The CDR3 spans 10 residues. Here the CDR3 reads CASSEDEAFF. The CDR3 DNA sequence: TGTGCCAGCAGTGAAGATGAAGCTTTCTTT.

V gene TRBV18 combines with J gene TRBJ2-7; possible D gene TRBD1, 6 bases. V was shortened by 6 bases and J by 6 bases, with 21 bases between the two germline ends. The CDR3 contains 15 residues. Germline CDR1 KGHSH, CDR2 LQKENI. In nucleotides, the CDR3 is TGTGCCAGCTCCGACCCGGGACAACGAGCCTTCGAGCAGTACTTC. It specifies CASSDPGQRAFEQYF.

This clone was counted a single time. Its ends do not fully match the called genes, so a read error is possible. The chain links TRBV28 to TRBJ2-1; 10 bases fit TRBD2. The CDR3 extends over 13 amino acids. Germline values: CDR1 MDHEN, CDR2 SYDVKM. DNA for the CDR3: TGTGCCAGCAGTTTACAGGAGCGGGAGGGCCTACTCTTC. Its protein is CASSLQEREGLLF.

The genes are TRBV9 and TRBJ2-7, with TRBD2 as a possible D gene (5 bases). Germline-derived CDR1 and CDR2 are SGDLS and YYNGEE. This CDR3 contains 15 residues. V was trimmed by 0 bases and J by 4 bases, leaving 14 bases between them. The CDR3 nucleotides read TGTGCCAGCAGCGTAGATTTTAGCTCGGGGTACGAGCAGTACTTC. It yields the protein CASSVDFSSGYEQYF. The full variable domain, its missing parts supplied by reference TRBV9 and TRBJ2-7, is DSGVTQTPKHLITATGQRVTLRCSPRSGDLSVYWYQQSLDQGLQFLIQYYNGEERAKGNILERFSAQQFPDLHSELNLSSLELGDSALYFCASSVDFSSGYEQYFGPGTRLTVT.

The chain employs TRBV10-3 and TRBJ2-1; TRBD2 agrees at 11 bases. The germline V gene encodes CDR1 ENHRY and CDR2 SYGVKD. The CDR3 runs to 23 residues. Unmatched junction bases numbered 26, after V lost 7 bases and J lost 0 bases. The CDR3 sequence is CAITPGRTNLAGGVASSYNEQFF. CDR3 nucleotide sequence: TGTGCCATCACCCCCGGGCGGACCAACTTAGCGGGAGGGGTAGCAAGCTCCTACAATGAGCAGTTCTTC.

The chain is built from TRBV2 and TRBJ1-1, with D unclear. V was cut by 3 bases and J by 5 bases, with 13 bases left in between. The length of the CDR3 is 14 residues. CDR1 and CDR2 from the germline V gene are SNHLY and FYNNEI. The CDR3 region has the DNA TGTGCCAGCAGTGACTACACAAGGAATACTGAAGCTTTCTTT. Residues: CASSDYTRNTEAFF. The whole variable domain, remainder taken from reference TRBV2 and TRBJ1-1, is EPEVTQTPSHQVTQMGQEVILRCVPISNHLYFYWYRQILGQKVEFLVSFYNNEISEKSEIFDDQFSVERPDGSNFTLKIRSTKLEDSAMYFCASSDYTRNTEAFFGQGTRLTVV.

The V gene is TRBV27, the J gene TRBJ1-1; D ambiguous. Germline loops: CDR1 MNHEY, CDR2 SMNVEV (reference sequence). CDR3 length: 15 residues. With 3 bases removed from V and 5 bases from J, the gap between germline ends came to 16 bases. Here the CDR3 reads CASSLGSPGITEAFF. The CDR3 DNA sequence: TGTGCCAGCAGTTTGGGATCCCCCGGGATAACTGAAGCTTTCTTT.

V gene TRBV5-5 combines with J gene TRBJ1-4; TRBD1 might be the D (5 bases). In germline, CDR1 is SGHKS, CDR2 YYEKEE (reference sequence). The CDR3 loop spans 16 amino acids. The ends were cut back, 5 bases at V and 5 bases at J, with 19 bases in the middle. The DNA for the CDR3 is TGTGCCAGCAGTGGGGCAGGAAAAGGTCCAAATGAAAAACTGTTTTTT. Translating it yields CASSGAGKGPNEKLFF.

The genes are TRBV13 and TRBJ2-7, with D perhaps being TRBD1 or TRBD2 (6 bases each). Germline values: CDR1 PRHDT, CDR2 FYEKMQ (reference sequence). Trimming took off 9 bases at V and 2 bases at J, with 14 bases between the two ends. The CDR3 contains 13 residues. CDR3 DNA sequence: TGTGCCAGTAGACTAGGGACAACCTACGAGCAGTACTTC. It codes for CASRLGTTYEQYF.

The chain recombines TRBV19 with TRBJ1-2; no clear D gene. Germline CDR1 LNHDA, CDR2 SQIVND (reference sequence). V was pared by 10 bases and J by 3 bases, with 15 bases between. The length of the CDR3 is 13 residues. For the CDR3, the DNA is TGTGCCACCTCGGGAGGTGTGGACTATGGCTACACCTTC. This sequence encodes CATSGGVDYGYTF.

As DNA, the CDR3 is TGTGCCAGCCTACTGGGGGATGAGCAGTTCTTC. Translated, it gives CASLLGDEQFF. The chain employs TRBV5-6 and TRBJ2-1; D is possibly TRBD1 or TRBD2 (5 bases each). Per the germline V gene, CDR1 is SGHDT and CDR2 is YYEEEE. V lost 7 bases, J lost 8 bases, and 10 bases lay in between. This CDR3 is 11 amino acids long.

A single count supports this clone. The V call is TRBV27, the J call TRBJ1-3; maybe TRBD1 (5 bases). Germline values: CDR1 MNHEY, CDR2 SMNVEV (reference sequence). The V end was cut by 5 bases, the J end by 4 bases, with 18 bases between. The CDR3 sequence is 16 residues long. CDR3 loop: CASSTTRAEGGNTIYF. CDR3 DNA sequence: TGTGCCAGCAGTACCACCCGGGCCGAGGGGGGAAACACCATATATTTT.

This clone occurred a few times. The sample has other DNA sequences that encode this CDR3 too. In DNA form, the CDR3 reads TGTGCCAGCAGCGTAGAAAGCGCCGGGGAGCTGTTTTTT. Translation gives CASSVESAGELFF. The chain employs TRBV9 and TRBJ2-2; D call uncertain. Trimming shortened V by 0 bases and J by 6 bases, and 6 bases separated the two germline ends. Per germline, CDR1 SGDLS and CDR2 YYNGEE. The CDR3 has 13 amino acids. The variable domain in full, completed from reference TRBV9 and TRBJ2-2, reads DSGVTQTPKHLITATGQRVTLRCSPRSGDLSVYWYQQSLDQGLQFLIQYYNGEERAKGNILERFSAQQFPDLHSELNLSSLELGDSALYFCASSVESAGELFFGEGSRLTVL.

The chain has TRBV25-1 and TRBJ2-5; D gene ambiguous. Germline V gives CDR1 MGHDK, CDR2 SYGVNS. The V end lost 5 bases, the J end lost 5 bases, and 9 bases lay between the germline ends. This CDR3 spans 12 amino acids. CDR3 region: CASSWPGETQYF. In DNA, the CDR3 is TGTGCCAGCAGTTGGCCCGGGGAGACCCAGTACTTC.

This chain uses TRBV4-1 with TRBJ2-7; either TRBD1 or TRBD2 may supply D (6 bases each). V was cut by 1 base and J by 0 bases, with 13 bases left in between. Germline V gene lookup returns CDR1 MGHRA and CDR2 YSYEKL. The CDR3 runs 16 residues. CDR3 sequence reads: CASSQVEGGSSYEQYF. CDR3 nucleotide sequence: TGCGCCAGCAGCCAAGTCGAAGGGGGGAGCTCCTACGAGCAGTACTTC.

The rearrangement uses TRBV4-2 and TRBJ2-7; D possibly corresponds to TRBD1 (5 bases). Germline V lookup: CDR1 LGHNA, CDR2 YNFKEQ. The CDR3 totals 15 residues. Trimming took 0 bases from V and 0 from J, leaving 9 bases between them. CDR3 nucleotide sequence: TGTGCCAGCAGCCAAGAGGGGCGCAACTCCTACGAGCAGTACTTC. The encoded protein is CASSQEGRNSYEQYF.

The V gene is TRBV27, the J gene TRBJ2-7; D may be TRBD2 (7 bases). The CDR3 extends over 13 amino acids. V was trimmed by 6 bases and J by 4 bases, leaving 13 bases between them. Germline CDR1 is MNHEY and CDR2 is SMNVEV (reference sequence). The CDR3 nucleotides read TGTGCCAGCAGCCACGGGGGGCGGTACGAGCAGTACTTC. This sequence encodes CASSHGGRYEQYF.

This chain connects TRBV5-8 to TRBJ2-1; D may be TRBD2 (6 bases). V was clipped by 2 bases and J by 2 bases, with 17 bases between them. Looked up from germline, CDR1 is SGHTS and CDR2 is YDEGEE. This CDR3 has 17 residues. The chain's CDR3 is CASSLHTSLSAYNEQFF. The CDR3 DNA reads as TGTGCCAGCAGCTTACATACTAGCCTATCAGCCTACAATGAGCAGTTCTTC.

This chain joins TRBV7-8 and TRBJ2-1, with a tentative D call TRBD2 (6 bases). Germline CDR1 is SGHVS and CDR2 is FQNEAQ. The V gene lost 0 bases and the J gene lost 6 bases, with 6 bases spanning the gap. CDR3 length equals 13 residues. The CDR3 sequence is CASSLARGNEQFF. CDR3 nucleotides: TGTGCCAGCAGCTTAGCGCGGGGCAATGAGCAGTTCTTC.

The CDR3 region has the DNA TGTGCCAGCAGCCCCGGAGGAGCCGATGAAGCTTTCTTT. Its protein product is CASSPGGADEAFF. The chain combines TRBV7-9 with TRBJ1-1, with no clear D. CDR3 size: 13 residues. The V gene lost 5 bases and the J gene lost 7 bases, with 14 bases spanning the gap. In germline, CDR1 is SEHNR, CDR2 FQNEAQ (reference sequence).

The J gene is TRBJ2-7, the V gene TRBV5-5; no clear D gene. CDR1 and CDR2 from the germline V gene are SGHKS and YYEKEE (reference sequence). The ends were cut back, 5 bases at V and 6 bases at J, with 9 bases in the middle. The CDR3 consists of 11 residues. CDR3 residues: CASSPGREQYF. The CDR3 DNA reads TGTGCCAGCAGTCCCGGCCGCGAGCAGTACTTC.

CDR3 bases: TGCGCCAGCAGTGAGTCGAGGGCTTTCACACGGGCAGATACGCAGTATTTT. This codes for CASSESRAFTRADTQYF. The chain is built from TRBV10-1 and TRBJ2-3, with D maybe TRBD2 (5 bases). This CDR3 has 17 amino acids. CDR1 is WNHNN and CDR2 is SYGVQD in the germline V gene (reference sequence). V gave up 0 bases and J gave up 4 bases, with 17 bases separating them.

This clone was counted a single time. The chain links TRBV28 to TRBJ2-7; weak D call: TRBD1 (5 bases). The V end was cut by 6 bases, the J end by 2 bases, with 11 bases between. The CDR3 loop spans 13 amino acids. Germline V lookup: CDR1 MDHEN, CDR2 SYDVKM. For the CDR3, the DNA is TGTGCCAGCAGACCAGGGTTCCCCTACGAGCAGTACTTC. It codes for CASRPGFPYEQYF. Looking up the rest from reference TRBV28 and TRBJ2-7 gives the full variable domain: DVKVTQSSRYLVKRTGEKVFLECVQDMDHENMFWYRQDPGLGLRLIYFSYDVKMKEKGDIPEGYSVSREKKERFSLILESASTNQTSMYLCASRPGFPYEQYFGPGTRLTVT.

The chain employs TRBV2 and TRBJ2-7, with D unclear. V lost 7 bases, J lost 0 bases, and 19 bases lay in between. The CDR3 extends over 16 amino acids. Germline V gene lookup returns CDR1 SNHLY and CDR2 FYNNEI. Written as DNA, the CDR3 is TGTGCCAGCACGTGGCAGCGAGCAGGTCCCTCCTACGAGCAGTACTTC. Its protein is CASTWQRAGPSYEQYF.

This chain uses TRBV7-9 with TRBJ1-1, with TRBD1 as a possible D gene (6 bases). The germline V gene encodes CDR1 SEHNR and CDR2 FQNEAQ (reference sequence). Trimming removed 5 bases at V and 2 bases at J, with 21 bases between. This CDR3 comprises 17 residues. The CDR3 is CASSQGGYGYVNTEAFF. The CDR3 coding sequence is TGTGCCAGCAGCCAAGGGGGTTACGGGTACGTTAACACTGAAGCTTTCTTT.

V usage is TRBV9 and J usage is TRBJ1-2; tentative D call: TRBD1 (6 bases). V lost 1 base to trimming and J lost 0 bases, with 13 bases between them. The CDR3 runs to 16 residues. Germline V gene data show CDR1 as SGDLS and CDR2 as YYNGEE. In DNA, the CDR3 is TGTGCCAGCAGCGTAACCTACAGGGAAGCTAACTATGGCTACACCTTC. It codes for CASSVTYREANYGYTF.

The chain is built from TRBV9 and TRBJ1-1, with TRBD1 matching over 8 bases. This CDR3 region has 17 residues. Germline V lookup: CDR1 SGDLS, CDR2 YYNGEE. The V and J ends lost 0 bases and 8 bases, in that order; junction bases with no gene match: 15. The CDR3 here is CASSVGGADRERGEAFF. The CDR3 DNA reads as TGTGCCAGCAGCGTAGGGGGGGCGGACAGGGAACGAGGCGAAGCTTTCTTT.

The chain couples TRBV19 to TRBJ2-5, with D maybe TRBD2 (5 bases). Trimming took 3 bases from V and 5 from J, leaving 13 bases between them. The CDR3 loop spans 14 amino acids. In germline, CDR1 is LNHDA, CDR2 SQIVND (reference sequence). The CDR3, as DNA: TGTGCCAGTAGTATCGCGGGCAGTTACGAGACCCAGTACTTC. Translation: CASSIAGSYETQYF.